The entry below gives a single T cell receptor (beta chain) sequence along with its context. The antigen is undetermined. Only in-frame clones appear in the TCRdb table, and some are missing; sequencing was by immunoSEQ multiplex PCR. The table lists about 2 million clones, approximately 94% of them singletons. The V and J ends lost 0 bases and 6 bases respectively, with 9 bases between them. Germline V CDR1 and CDR2: SGHNT, YYREEE (reference sequence). CDR3 size: 14 residues. The data are from a study of shared clonotypes between healthy human individuals. Whole-study results and caveats: The genetic and exposure-history diversity represented was limited by few donors.

Positively selected for CCR7, the CD45RO-negative cells used as naive CD8 cells excluded terminally differentiated effector memory CD45RA+ cells. Sequenced material: naive CD8+ T cells sorted from blood. The TCR originated in a man aged 18 to 29 in good health. V is TRBV5-4 and J is TRBJ1-4; unclear D gene. CDR3: CASSLEGTDEKLFF. CDR3 nucleotide sequence: TGTGCCAGCAGCTTGGAGGGTACGGATGAAAAACTGTTTTTT.